The rows below give T cell receptor beta chains drawn from one sample of a study of T cell responses to AZD1222 COVID-19 vaccine. Sequenced by immunoSEQ multiplex PCR; TCRdb stores in-frame clones only, minus some. The table lists about 150,000 clones, approximately 90% of them singletons. The material sequenced was peripheral blood, taken on day 0 of AZD1222 vaccination. These receptors were collected from an adult in good health. Each CDR3 is given with its conserved first and last residue. Fields, in order: D gene, V gene, clone size, J gene, CDR3 DNA, CDR3 protein. A D gene is named only where the DNA matches it firmly. Clone size is stated in some rows and not others, as once, few, many or a class when expanded.

TRBD1	TRBV5-1	-	TRBJ1-2	TGCGCCAGCAGCTCGACAGGGGATGGCTATGGCTACACCTTC	CASSSTGDGYGYTF
TRBD1	TRBV5-1	-	TRBJ1-2	TGCGCCAGCAGCCCTGGGGCCCAGGGGGCCTATGGCTACACCTTC	CASSPGAQGAYGYTF
TRBD2	TRBV10-3	-	TRBJ2-2	TGTGCCATCAGTGCTAGCGGGGGCACCGGGGAGCTGTTTTTT	CAISASGGTGELFF
-	TRBV30	-	TRBJ1-1	TGTGCCTGGAGTGTACGCCCGGCGGGCCCAGAGAGATTGAACACTGAAGCTTTCTTT	CAWSVRPAGPERLNTEAFF
-	TRBV28	-	TRBJ1-5	TGTGCCAGCAGCCAAGCAAACCCCAATCAGCCCCAGCATTTT	CASSQANPNQPQHF
TRBD1	TRBV5-1	-	TRBJ2-2	TGCGCCAGCAGCCTGGGACAGCTGGGCGGGGAGCTGTTTTTT	CASSLGQLGGELFF
TRBD1	TRBV28	-	TRBJ2-5	TGTGCCAGCAGTTTTCGGGACAGGTTTCAAGAGACCCAGTACTTC	CASSFRDRFQETQYF
TRBD1	TRBV6-1	-	TRBJ1-5	TGTGCCAGCAGTGAGGGGCAGGGGGCCAATCAGCCCCAGCATTTT	CASSEGQGANQPQHF
-	TRBV7-3	-	TRBJ2-1	TGTGCCAGCAGCTTAACAAAGGACACCACCTACAATGAGCAGTTCTTC	CASSLTKDTTYNEQFF
-	TRBV11-2	-	TRBJ1-3	TGTGCCAGCAGCCCCCTCCCCCCGGGTTTCTCTGGAAACACCATATATTTT	CASSPLPPGFSGNTIYF
TRBD2	TRBV9	-	TRBJ2-4	TGTGCCAGCAGCCCCTCAACTAGCGGGATTCAGTACTTC	CASSPSTSGIQYF
-	TRBV3-1/TRBV3-2	-	TRBJ1-3	TGTGCCAGCAGCCAAGATATAAACACCATATATTTT	CASSQDINTIYF
TRBD1	TRBV19	-	TRBJ2-5	TGTGCCAGAGGGCTGACAGGGGGGGATGAAGGGACCCAGTACTTC	CARGLTGGDEGTQYF
TRBD2	TRBV2	-	TRBJ2-1	TGTGCCAGCAGGCAGCGGGGAGCCCCCTCTCCTAGCTCCTACAATGAGCAGTTCTTC	CASRQRGAPSPSSYNEQFF
TRBD1	TRBV28	few	TRBJ1-4	TGTGCCAGCAATATACCGGGACAGGGGGCGGAAAAACTGTTTTTT	CASNIPGQGAEKLFF
TRBD2	TRBV24-1	-	TRBJ2-5	TGTGCCACCAGTGTGGCTAGCGGGAGGGAACAGACCCAGTACTTC	CATSVASGREQTQYF
-	TRBV19	-	TRBJ1-4	TGTGCCAGTAGATCCTCCGAAGGGAAAGATAATGAAAAACTGTTTTTT	CASRSSEGKDNEKLFF
-	TRBV12-3/TRBV12-4	-	TRBJ2-1	TGTGCCAGCCGCAGAAGCAATGAGCAGTTCTTC	CASRRSNEQFF